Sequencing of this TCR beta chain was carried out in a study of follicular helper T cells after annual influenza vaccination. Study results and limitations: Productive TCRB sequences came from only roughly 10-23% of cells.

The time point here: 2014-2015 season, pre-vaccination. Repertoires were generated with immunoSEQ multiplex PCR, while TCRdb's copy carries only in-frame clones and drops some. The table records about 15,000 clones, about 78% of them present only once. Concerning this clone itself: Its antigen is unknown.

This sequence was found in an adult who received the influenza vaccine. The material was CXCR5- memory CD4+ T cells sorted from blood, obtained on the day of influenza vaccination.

The CDR3 bases are TGTGCCAGTATGGGCGGTAGCTCCTACAATGAGCAGTTCTTC. Its protein product is CASMGGSSYNEQFF. The chain employs TRBV19 and TRBJ2-1, with D unclear. Between the trimmed V and J ends, which lost 7 bases and 0 bases, there was a span of 10 bases. The CDR3 is made up of 14 amino acids. From germline, CDR1 is LNHDA and CDR2 SQIVND (reference sequence).